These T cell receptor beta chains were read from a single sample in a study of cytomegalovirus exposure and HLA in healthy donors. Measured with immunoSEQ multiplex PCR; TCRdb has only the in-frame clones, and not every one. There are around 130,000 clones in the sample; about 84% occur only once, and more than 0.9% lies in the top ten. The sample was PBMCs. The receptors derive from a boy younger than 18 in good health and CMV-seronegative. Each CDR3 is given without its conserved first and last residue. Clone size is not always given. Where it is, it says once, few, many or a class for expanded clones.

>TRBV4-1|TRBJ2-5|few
ASSQAQGETQY
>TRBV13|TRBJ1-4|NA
ASSLSHGKLF
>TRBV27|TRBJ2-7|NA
ASRPTSGGVEQY
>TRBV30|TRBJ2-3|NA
AWSVEGPHSQY
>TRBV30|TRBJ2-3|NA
AWSTRQASTDTQY
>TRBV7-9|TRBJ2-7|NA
ASSLGTSGLEQY
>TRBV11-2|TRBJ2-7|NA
ASSFATGAYEQY
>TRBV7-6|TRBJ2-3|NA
AIGLALSTDTQY
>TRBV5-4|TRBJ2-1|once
ASSRGGVARQGRAVNEQF
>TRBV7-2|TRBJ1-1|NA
ASRQAGDTEAF
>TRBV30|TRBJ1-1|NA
AWGRLKSDTEAS
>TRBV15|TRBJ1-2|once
ATSSYPDSYYGYT
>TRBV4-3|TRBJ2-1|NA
ASSQGLGTGRYNEQF
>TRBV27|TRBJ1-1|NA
ASSSREFSPTEAF
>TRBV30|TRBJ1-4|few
AWSPTFRGEKLF
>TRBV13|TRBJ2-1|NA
ASSSRTGYNEQF
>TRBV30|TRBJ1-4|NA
AWSQDNSEKLF
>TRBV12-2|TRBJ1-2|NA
AAGRQGSYGYT
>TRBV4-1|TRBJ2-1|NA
ASSQARAGVHNEQF
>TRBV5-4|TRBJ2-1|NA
ASRPGEGVKGSYNEQF
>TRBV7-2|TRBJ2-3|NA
ASSRERRIPTDTQY
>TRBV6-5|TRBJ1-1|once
ASRIGTGGDTEAF